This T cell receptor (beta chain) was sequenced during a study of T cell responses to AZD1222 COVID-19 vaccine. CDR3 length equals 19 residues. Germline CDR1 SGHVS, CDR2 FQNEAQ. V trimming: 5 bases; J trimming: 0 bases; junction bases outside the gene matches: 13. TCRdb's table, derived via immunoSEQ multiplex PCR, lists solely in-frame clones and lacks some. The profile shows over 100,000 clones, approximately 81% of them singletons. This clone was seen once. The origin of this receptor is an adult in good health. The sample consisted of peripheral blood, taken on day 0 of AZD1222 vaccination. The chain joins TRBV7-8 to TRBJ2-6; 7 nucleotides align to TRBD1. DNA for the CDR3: TGTGCCAGCAGCCTAGGAAGACAGGGTTGGGACTCTGGGGCCAACGTCCTGACTTTC. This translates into CASSLGRQGWDSGANVLTF.